Listed below are T cell receptor beta chains from one sample, sequenced in a study of cytomegalovirus exposure and HLA in healthy donors. Produced via immunoSEQ multiplex PCR; TCRdb's table is partial and in-frame only. The sample has about 160,000 clones, 77% seen once. The sample taken for sequencing was PBMCs. The receptors stem from a man aged 50 to 59 in good health and CMV-seropositive. CDR3s include the opening cysteine and the closing phenylalanine or tryptophan. D genes are given only for firm matches. The listing skips clone size in some rows; elsewhere it reads once, few, many or a size class.

>.|TRBJ2-5|.|TRBV7-2
CASSRGVGETQYF
TGTGCCAGCAGCCGAGGTGTAGGCGAGACCCAGTACTTC
>.|TRBJ2-1|TRBD2|TRBV4-2
CASSQELGLAGLFFRNEQFF
TGTGCCAGCAGCCAAGAGCTTGGCCTAGCGGGCCTTTTTTTTAGGAATGAGCAGTTCTTC
>.|TRBJ2-1|TRBD1|TRBV19
CASSPWTGGGTEQFF
TGTGCCAGTAGTCCTTGGACAGGGGGCGGAACTGAGCAGTTCTTC
>.|TRBJ2-5|TRBD2|TRBV7-2
CASSLGLAETQYF
TGTGCCAGCAGCTTAGGACTAGCCGAGACCCAGTACTTC
>.|TRBJ1-3|TRBD1|TRBV5-1
CASFDRASGNTIYF
TGCGCCAGCTTCGACAGGGCCTCTGGAAACACCATATATTTT
>.|TRBJ2-5|.|TRBV25-1
CASSDISQGETQYF
TGTGCCAGCAGTGATATCTCCCAGGGGGAGACCCAGTACTTC
>.|TRBJ2-7|TRBD2|TRBV9
CASSVGPSGGVYEQYF
TGTGCCAGCAGCGTAGGACCTAGCGGGGGGGTTTACGAGCAGTACTTC
>.|TRBJ2-1|TRBD2|TRBV6-5
CASRPSGGNEQFF
TGTGCCAGCAGGCCCTCGGGGGGCAATGAGCAGTTCTTC
>.|TRBJ2-1|TRBD2|TRBV5-4
CASSALAGGPGGGNEQFF
TGTGCCAGCAGCGCACTAGCGGGGGGGCCTGGAGGTGGCAATGAGCAGTTCTTC
>.|TRBJ2-5|TRBD2|TRBV5-1
CASSLGGGQETQYF
TGCGCCAGCAGCTTGGGGGGAGGGCAAGAGACCCAGTACTTC
>.|TRBJ2-3|TRBD2|TRBV6-6
CASRITSGGAVDTQYF
TGTGCCAGCAGAATTACAAGCGGGGGGGCCGTAGATACGCAGTATTTT
>.|TRBJ2-3|TRBD2|TRBV28
CASRSGGDTQYF
TGTGCCAGCAGGTCGGGGGGGGATACGCAGTATTTT
>once|TRBJ2-7|TRBD1|TRBV6-1
CASRTSTGGNEQYF
TGTGCCAGCAGAACCTCGACAGGGGGCAACGAGCAGTACTTC
>.|TRBJ2-7|TRBD1|TRBV19
CASSYSGQGDFYEQYF
TGTGCCAGTAGCTACTCCGGACAGGGGGATTTCTACGAGCAGTACTTC
>once|TRBJ2-3|.|TRBV4-3
CASSPEGVITQYF
TGCGCCAGCAGCCCCGAGGGGGTGATTACGCAGTATTTT
>.|TRBJ1-1|.|TRBV7-2
CASSLVWGPTEAFF
TGTGCCAGCAGCTTAGTCTGGGGGCCCACTGAAGCTTTCTTT
>few|TRBJ2-5|.|TRBV7-3
CASSFGSSETQYF
TGTGCCAGCAGCTTCGGGTCTTCCGAGACCCAGTACTTC
>few|TRBJ1-6|.|TRBV7-9
CASSLDRSKNNSPLHF
TGTGCCAGCAGCTTGGACAGAAGTAAGAATAATTCACCCCTCCACTTT
>.|TRBJ1-2|TRBD1|TRBV6-4
CASSDSRTGFIRGYTF
TGTGCCAGCAGTGACTCGAGGACAGGGTTTATCAGAGGCTACACCTTC
>once|TRBJ1-1|TRBD1|TRBV29-1
CSVIQGGGTEAFF
TGCAGCGTTATACAGGGGGGCGGCACTGAAGCTTTCTTT
>.|TRBJ2-5|TRBD1|TRBV19
CASSMVGTGGRETQYF
TGTGCCAGTAGTATGGTTGGGACAGGGGGTAGGGAGACCCAGTACTTC
>few|TRBJ2-6|.|TRBV5-1
CASSLASPQGTGANVLTF
TGCGCCAGCAGCTTGGCCTCACCTCAGGGTACTGGGGCCAACGTCCTGACTTTC
>once|TRBJ2-3|.|TRBV6-5
CASSYSGASTDTQYF
TGTGCCAGCAGTTACTCAGGGGCTAGCACAGATACGCAGTATTTT
>.|TRBJ2-2|.|TRBV7-9
CASSRVAADTGELFF
TGTGCCAGCAGCCGAGTGGCGGCGGACACCGGGGAGCTGTTTTTT
>.|TRBJ2-1|.|TRBV30
CAWSVVIPSSYNEQFF
TGTGCCTGGAGTGTAGTTATCCCGAGCTCCTACAATGAGCAGTTCTTC
>.|TRBJ2-7|.|TRBV9
CASSLDSPGSDEQYF
TGTGCCAGCAGCTTGGACAGCCCGGGGAGTGACGAGCAGTACTTC
>few|TRBJ2-5|TRBD2|TRBV7-2
CASSPTRTSGVDQYF
TGTGCCAGCAGCCCTACCAGGACTAGCGGGGTAGACCAGTACTTC
>.|TRBJ2-7|.|TRBV7-2
CASSDYSYEQYF
TGTGCCAGCAGCGACTACTCCTACGAGCAGTACTTC
>few|TRBJ2-2|TRBD1|TRBV5-4
CASSDRGLNTGELFF
TGTGCCAGCAGCGACAGGGGGCTGAACACCGGGGAGCTGTTTTTT
>.|TRBJ1-6|.|TRBV6-6
CASISRETYNSPLHF
TGTGCCAGCATTTCCCGGGAAACCTATAATTCACCCCTCCACTTT
>.|TRBJ2-2|.|TRBV11-3
CASSPRGGELFF
TGTGCCAGCAGCCCCCGGGGCGGGGAGCTGTTTTTT
>few|TRBJ2-3|TRBD1|TRBV29-1
CSVRQGPRDTQYF
TGCAGCGTAAGACAGGGGCCACGGGATACGCAGTATTTT
>few|TRBJ1-1|TRBD1|TRBV15
CATSTNRQGALNTEAFF
TGTGCCACCAGCACTAACCGTCAGGGGGCCTTGAACACTGAAGCTTTCTTT
>.|TRBJ2-5|.|TRBV9
CASSVAGNQETQYF
TGTGCCAGCAGCGTAGCGGGTAACCAAGAGACCCAGTACTTC
>.|TRBJ1-5|.|TRBV2
CASSTDFVSNQPQHF
TGTGCCAGCAGCACAGATTTCGTTAGCAATCAGCCCCAGCATTTT
>.|TRBJ1-2|.|TRBV28
CASRTSLRGQYGYTF
TGTGCCAGCAGGACCTCCTTGCGGGGCCAATATGGCTACACCTTC
>.|TRBJ2-7|.|TRBV4-3
CASSQERRAQEQYF
TGCGCCAGCAGCCAAGAGAGGAGGGCGCAGGAGCAGTACTTC
>few|TRBJ1-4|TRBD1|TRBV18
CASSPPGRGQEKLFF
TGTGCCAGCTCACCACCGGGAAGGGGGCAAGAAAAACTGTTTTTT
>.|TRBJ2-7|TRBD1|TRBV5-1
CASSPGTGEDYEQYF
TGCGCCAGCAGCCCAGGGACAGGGGAGGACTACGAGCAGTACTTC
>.|TRBJ2-7|.|TRBV1
CTSSPLGSGGLGGFEQYF
TGCACCAGCAGCCCGTTGGGGAGCGGGGGACTCGGGGGTTTCGAGCAGTACTTC
>.|TRBJ2-3|.|TRBV7-2
CASSLRFSTDTQYF
TGTGCCAGCAGCCTCCGGTTCTCCACAGATACGCAGTATTTT
>.|TRBJ1-5|TRBD1|TRBV7-8
CASSQDRGNQPQHF
TGTGCCAGCAGCCAGGACAGGGGAAATCAGCCCCAGCATTTT
>.|TRBJ2-7|.|TRBV7-6
CASSSPPTGGSYEQYF
TGTGCCAGCAGTTCTCCCCCCACCGGTGGTTCCTACGAGCAGTACTTC
>.|TRBJ1-1|TRBD1|TRBV19
CATKTGATLNTEAFF
TGTGCCACCAAGACAGGGGCCACTTTGAACACTGAAGCTTTCTTT
>.|TRBJ2-3|.|TRBV5-6
CASSLVAHTRGPSTDTQYF
TGTGCCAGCAGCTTGGTGGCACACACCAGGGGACCTAGCACAGATACGCAGTATTTT
>few|TRBJ2-7|.|TRBV18
CASSPQGSYEQYF
TGTGCCAGCTCACCCCAGGGTTCCTACGAGCAGTACTTC
>.|TRBJ2-2|.|TRBV4-3
CASSQFLNTGELFF
TGCGCCAGCAGCCAATTTCTGAACACCGGGGAGCTGTTTTTT
>.|TRBJ1-2|.|TRBV7-8
CASSLSDRNYGYTF
TGTGCCAGCAGCTTATCCGACAGGAACTATGGCTACACCTTC
>.|TRBJ1-6|.|TRBV4-3
CASSHRDTPHSPLHF
TGCGCCAGCAGCCACCGGGACACCCCGCATTCACCCCTCCACTTT
>.|TRBJ1-2|TRBD1|TRBV4-2
CASSQGGGRGNYGYTF
TGTGCCAGCAGCCAAGGAGGGGGCAGGGGAAACTATGGCTACACCTTC